These 21 T cell receptor beta chains came from one sample sequenced in a study of T cell changes during pregnancy in multiple sclerosis. Libraries were prepared by immunoSEQ multiplex PCR; TCRdb keeps only in-frame clonotypes and omits some of them. The sample lists some 63,000 clones; 90% to 95% were seen once. The material was peripheral blood, obtained before pregnancy. These receptors all come from a female donor with multiple sclerosis, enrolled in a pregnancy study.

The chain carries TRBV6-6 and TRBJ2-2; 7 bases agree with TRBD2. With V trimmed by 2 bases and J by 6 bases, 6 bases remained unmatched. The CDR3 consists of 15 residues. Germline V gene sequence: CDR1 MNHNY, CDR2 SVGAGI (reference sequence). The CDR3 region has the DNA TGTGCCAGCAGTTACCCAGGGAGGGTAGCCGGGGAGCTGTTTTTT. This gives the protein CASSYPGRVAGELFF.

V gene TRBV6-6 combines with J gene TRBJ2-1, with D possibly matching TRBD2 (6 bases). There are 16 residues in the CDR3. CDR1 MNHNY and CDR2 SVGAGI come from the germline V gene (reference sequence). The V end was cut by 6 bases, the J end by 0 bases, with 15 bases between. The CDR3 region has the DNA TGTGCCAGCAGAACTAGGTCCGGGAGCTCCTACAATGAGCAGTTCTTC. Translation: CASRTRSGSSYNEQFF.

The chain combines TRBV6-6 with TRBJ2-5, with 8 bases aligning to TRBD1. The CDR3 is made up of 12 amino acids. Per germline, CDR1 MNHNY and CDR2 SVGAGI (reference sequence). V lost 10 bases, J lost 5 bases, and 6 bases stayed unmatched. The CDR3 DNA follows: TGTGCCAAAGGACAGGGTGAGGAGACCCAGTACTTC. Encoded protein: CAKGQGEETQYF.

The chain carries TRBV5-6 and TRBJ2-2, with 9 bases matching TRBD1. The junction had 3 bases not matched to a gene; V was cut back by 3 bases and J by 6 bases. From germline, CDR1 is SGHDT and CDR2 YYEEEE. The CDR3 has 14 amino acids. CDR3 nucleotide sequence: TGTGCCAGCAGCTACGGACAGGGGTCCGGGGAGCTGTTTTTT. Protein: CASSYGQGSGELFF. Filled out from reference TRBV5-6 and TRBJ2-2, the complete variable domain reads DAGVTQSPTHLIKTRGQQVTLRCSPKSGHDTVSWYQQALGQGPQFIFQYYEEEERQRGNFPDRFSGHQFPNYSSELNVNALLLGDSALYLCASSYGQGSGELFFGEGSRLTVL.

The chain combines TRBV10-1 with TRBJ1-5; the D gene is possibly TRBD1 (6 bases). The CDR3 has 18 residues. V was cut by 5 bases and J by 2 bases, with 22 bases left in between. The germline V gene has CDR1 WNHNN and CDR2 SYGVQD (reference sequence). CDR3 sequence reads: CASSPTGHTTAGNQPQHF. CDR3 bases: TGCGCCAGCAGTCCAACGGGACATACTACAGCGGGCAATCAGCCCCAGCATTTT.

V and J are TRBV4-2 and TRBJ2-6, with D possibly matching TRBD2 (5 bases). The CDR3 spans 17 residues. With 1 base removed from V and 0 bases from J, the gap between germline ends came to 10 bases. The germline gives CDR1 LGHNA, CDR2 YNFKEQ. The CDR3 DNA reads TGTGCCAGCAGCCAAGGAGGGTGGGGCTCTGGGGCCAACGTCCTGACTTTC. It codes for CASSQGGWGSGANVLTF.

The chain couples TRBV11-2 to TRBJ2-1; 9 bases line up with TRBD2. The germline CDR1 and CDR2 sequences are SGHAT and FQNNGV. This CDR3 contains 13 residues. J gave up 5 bases and V 8 bases, and 4 bases lay outside the gene matches. CDR3 in DNA: TGTGCCAGCCGCGCGGGGGGGCACAATGAGCAGTTCTTC. This sequence encodes CASRAGGHNEQFF.

This chain uses TRBV6-1 with TRBJ1-5; maybe TRBD1 (6 bases). V was trimmed by 7 bases and J by 5 bases, leaving 18 bases between them. CDR1 MNHNS and CDR2 SASEGT come from the germline V gene. The CDR3 is 15 residues long. CDR3 region: CASTGGLPGDQPQHF. In DNA form, the CDR3 reads TGTGCCAGCACTGGGGGCCTCCCAGGGGATCAGCCCCAGCATTTT.

The chain employs TRBV9 and TRBJ2-3; D possibly corresponds to TRBD2 (6 bases). Germline V lookup: CDR1 SGDLS, CDR2 YYNGEE. V was cut by 2 bases and J by 3 bases, with 16 bases left in between. The CDR3 covers 16 residues. The DNA of the CDR3 is TGTGCCAGCAGCGTTTTAGCGGCCCTAGCAACAGATACGCAGTATTTT. Protein product: CASSVLAALATDTQYF. The full variable domain, its missing parts supplied by reference TRBV9 and TRBJ2-3, is DSGVTQTPKHLITATGQRVTLRCSPRSGDLSVYWYQQSLDQGLQFLIQYYNGEERAKGNILERFSAQQFPDLHSELNLSSLELGDSALYFCASSVLAALATDTQYFGPGTRLTVL.

The chain carries TRBV7-2 and TRBJ1-1, with D uncertain. V dropped 1 base and J dropped 1 base, with 10 bases sitting between them. CDR1 is SGHTA and CDR2 is FQGNSA in the germline V gene. The CDR3 spans 15 residues. The DNA of the CDR3 is TGTGCCAGCAGCTTAGAAGGCAGAGGGAACACTGAAGCTTTCTTT. Its translation is CASSLEGRGNTEAFF.

This clone was counted only a few times. V usage is TRBV27 and J usage is TRBJ1-1; the D is unclear. V lost 6 bases to trimming and J lost 1 base, with 12 bases between them. CDR1 and CDR2 from the germline V gene are MNHEY and SMNVEV (reference sequence). CDR3 length equals 14 residues. The CDR3 DNA reads TGTGCCAGCAGCCTCATTCCGGGGAACACTGAAGCTTTCTTT. This codes for CASSLIPGNTEAFF.

V gene TRBV15 combines with J gene TRBJ2-7, with a possible D match to TRBD2 (7 bases). Germline loops: CDR1 LNHNV, CDR2 YYDKDF (reference sequence). Trimming removed 0 bases at V and 2 bases at J, with 11 bases between. This CDR3 has 15 amino acids. In DNA form, the CDR3 reads TGTGCCACCAGCAGAGAAGGGGGGGCCCCCTACGAGCAGTACTTC. Translated, it gives CATSREGGAPYEQYF. The full variable domain, rest sourced from reference TRBV15 and TRBJ2-7, is DAMVIQNPRYQVTQFGKPVTLSCSQTLNHNVMYWYQQKSSQAPKLLFHYYDKDFNNEADTPDNFQSRRPNTSFCFLDIRSPGLGDTAMYLCATSREGGAPYEQYFGPGTRLTVT.

The sample holds a few counts of this clone. Germline and junction disagree at one end, which may indicate a read error. The J gene is TRBJ2-7, the V gene TRBV7-7, with 8 nucleotides matching TRBD1. Germline CDR1 SSHAT, CDR2 FNYEAQ (reference sequence). This CDR3 has 14 amino acids. The CDR3 coding sequence is TGTGCTAGCAGCTTGGGGACAGGCTCCTACGAGCAGTACTTC. It yields the protein CASSLGTGSYEQYF.

The genes are TRBV7-9 and TRBJ1-4, with unresolved D. Germline CDR1 SEHNR, CDR2 FQNEAQ (reference sequence). The V gene lost 5 bases and the J gene lost 4 bases, with 8 bases spanning the gap. The length of the CDR3 is 13 residues. CDR3 loop: CASSTTHNEKLFF. DNA for the CDR3: TGTGCCAGCAGCACGACTCATAATGAAAAACTGTTTTTT.

The chain combines TRBV6-4 with TRBJ2-1, with 13 bases matching TRBD2. This CDR3 is 16 amino acids long. V was clipped by 2 bases and J by 3 bases; unmatched bases: 1. Germline V gene data show CDR1 as MRHNA and CDR2 as SNTAGT. CDR3 region: CASSDGTSGDYNEQFF. DNA for the CDR3: TGTGCCAGCAGTGACGGGACTAGCGGGGACTACAATGAGCAGTTCTTC.

This clone was detected only a few times. Here the CDR3 DNA reads TGTGCCTGGAGTGTAGGACACCTTTTAGCTTTCTTT. Translated: CAWSVGHLLAFF. V usage is TRBV30 and J usage is TRBJ1-1, with D possibly matching TRBD1 (5 bases). Trimming removed 0 bases at V and 10 bases at J, with 12 bases between. CDR3 length: 12 residues. Per germline, CDR1 GTSNPN and CDR2 SVGIG (reference sequence).

The chain has TRBV5-4 and TRBJ2-7; tentatively, D is TRBD2 (6 bases). Trimming cost V 2 bases and J 12 bases, with 15 bases left between them. Looked up from germline, CDR1 is SGHNT and CDR2 is YYREEE (reference sequence). The CDR3 is 12 amino acids. The CDR3 DNA is TGTGCCAGCAGCTTCACGGGGGACCAGCGGTACTTC. Its translation: CASSFTGDQRYF.

The chain combines TRBV5-6 with TRBJ2-2, with D possibly matching TRBD1 (6 bases). The germline CDR1 and CDR2 sequences are SGHDT and YYEEEE. The V end lost 1 base, the J end lost 3 bases, and 10 bases lay between the germline ends. This CDR3 region has 15 residues. CDR3 in amino acids: CASSLNRVYTGELFF. CDR3 coding DNA: TGTGCCAGCAGCTTGAACAGGGTTTACACCGGGGAGCTGTTTTTT.

V gene TRBV19 combines with J gene TRBJ1-4; TRBD1 aligns across 8 bases. Trimming at V came to 4 bases and at J to 3 bases, leaving 4 bases not matched to a gene. Germline CDR1 reads LNHDA; CDR2 reads SQIVND (reference sequence). This CDR3 comprises 15 residues. The CDR3 sequence is CASSNQGAANEKLFF. The DNA for the CDR3 is TGTGCCAGTAGTAACCAGGGGGCGGCTAATGAAAAACTGTTTTTT.

CDR3 nucleotide sequence: TGTGCCAGCAGCACCCCAGGGGGCGCGGAGGCTGTTTCACCCCTCCACTTT. It translates to CASSTPGGAEAVSPLHF. The chain links TRBV6-4 to TRBJ1-6; 8 positions agree with TRBD1. This CDR3 spans 17 amino acids. CDR1 and CDR2 (germline): MRHNA, SNTAGT. V lost 6 bases, J lost 9 bases, and 16 bases stayed unmatched.

The V and J genes are TRBV6-6 and TRBJ2-1, with TRBD1 matching 7 bases. V was clipped by 4 bases and J by 4 bases; unmatched bases: 4. This CDR3 comprises 14 residues. Looked up from germline, CDR1 is MNHNY and CDR2 is SVGAGI (reference sequence). CDR3 nucleotide sequence: TGTGCCAGCAGTTTCCGGGACAGTTACAATGAGCAGTTCTTC. It encodes CASSFRDSYNEQFF.